This T cell receptor beta chain was sequenced for a study of blood T cell repertoires in COVID-19. Exposed study participants had met a COVID-19 case within 2 weeks before entry. Only in-frame clones appear in the TCRdb table, and some are missing; sequencing was by immunoSEQ multiplex PCR. This repertoire shows roughly 240,000 clones, 85% to 90% found once; its top ten account for around 1%. J lost 2 bases, V lost 6 bases, and 5 bases had no gene match. This CDR3 contains 14 residues. The germline V gene has CDR1 SGHRS and CDR2 YFSETQ. Specimen: PBMCs or T cells enriched from blood (not recorded which). This TCR derives from a man aged 45 to 65 who had been exposed to COVID-19. V is TRBV5-1 and J is TRBJ1-3, with 7 bases lining up with TRBD1. This CDR3 is CASTPQGTGNTIYF. In DNA, the CDR3 is TGCGCCAGCACCCCACAGGGGACTGGAAACACCATATATTTT.